The rows below give T cell receptor beta chains drawn from one sample of a study of T-cell memory formation after mild COVID-19. In TCRdb, the 5' RACE reads were re-called with MiXCR into one record per CDR3 protein. The table has about 270,000 distinct CDR3 sequences, approximately 15% seen once. Sample: PBMCs or a T cell subset sorted from them (not recorded which). These receptors were taken from an adult woman who had mild COVID-19 (a few samples of this study predate the infection). Cell type and time point are not known. CDR3s leave out the opening cysteine and the closing phenylalanine or tryptophan.

TRBJ2-7	TRBV25-1	ASSEWVGRGGNEQY
TRBJ1-5	TRBV2	ASRQGNTAQH
TRBJ1-1	TRBV15	ATSRDKISGQGNTEAF
TRBJ2-7	TRBV7-2	ASSPTGGNSYEQY
TRBJ2-5	TRBV10-3	ATTGAGQETQY
TRBJ1-1	TRBV20-1	SARGTGRNTEAF
TRBJ2-1	TRBV2	ASSEQTGMSNEQF
TRBJ2-2	TRBV5-5	ASSAGQLNTGELF
TRBJ2-7	TRBV20-1	SAAAGSGYEQY
TRBJ2-3	TRBV4-2	ASSQPSPGVPNTDTQY
TRBJ1-4	TRBV5-1	ASSSGDSQARERLF
TRBJ1-1	TRBV21-1	ASSKGRKNTEAF
TRBJ2-5	TRBV20-1	SAPISGAETQY
TRBJ2-1	TRBV4-2	ASSLRTSASSYNEQF
TRBJ1-5	TRBV24-1	ATSDPKRPDSNQPQH
TRBJ2-7	TRBV7-9	ASSWGDRSYEQY
TRBJ1-4	TRBV7-9	ASSGQFGFRNEKLF
TRBJ2-7	TRBV7-8	ASSLHREYEQY
TRBJ2-7	TRBV6-2/TRBV6-3	ASSYSGIKAYEQY
TRBJ1-1	TRBV5-1	ASSLLENMNTEAF
TRBJ2-3	TRBV18	ASSLSSGGGTDTQY
TRBJ1-1	TRBV7-9	ASSLFDGTRRTEAF
TRBJ2-2	TRBV6-1	ASRVTSGDSGELF
TRBJ1-1	TRBV30	AWSTGGNTEAF
TRBJ1-2	TRBV14	ASNQDRGQGYT
TRBJ2-1	TRBV24-1	ATSDSGRNNEQF
TRBJ2-5	TRBV7-7	ASIPIVQGETQY
TRBJ2-5	TRBV29-1	SVRPVETQY
TRBJ1-1	TRBV6-5	ASKADRAMNTEAF
TRBJ1-1	TRBV29-1	SGEDLNTEAF
TRBJ2-1	TRBV12-5	ASGLSGTSGRTF
TRBJ2-2	TRBV5-1	ASSLVGGVNTGELF
TRBJ1-1	TRBV29-1	SVCQGGFGTEAF
TRBJ2-3	TRBV12-3/TRBV12-4	ASSLGTRNTQY
TRBJ2-7	TRBV20-1	SASPTSGSREQY
TRBJ2-7	TRBV11-2	ASSLAPMSSYEQY
TRBJ1-1	TRBV3-1	ASSLTLDTEAF
TRBJ1-5	TRBV20-1	SARQGLNQPQH
TRBJ1-1	TRBV29-1	SVEDPARQNTEAF
TRBJ2-5	TRBV12-3/TRBV12-4	ASSLTSGSGGETQY
TRBJ1-6	TRBV20-1	SAPGGGLSYNSPLH
TRBJ2-7	TRBV7-6	ASSLADDYEQY
TRBJ1-1	TRBV18	ASSPQGGELMNTEAF
TRBJ1-1	TRBV5-1	ASSLSGTDNTEAF
TRBJ1-2	TRBV20-1	SATSNYGYT
TRBJ2-3	TRBV5-1	ASSLAGVGNTDTQY
TRBJ1-2	TRBV12-3/TRBV12-4	ASSSRVGGYT
TRBJ1-1	TRBV12-3/TRBV12-4	ASSFSGSSEAF
TRBJ1-4	TRBV9	ASSPGQGSEKLF
TRBJ2-7	TRBV10-3	AISGSSGIGQDLYEQY
TRBJ2-7	TRBV4-3	ASSQVPGGEQY